This record covers a single TCR beta chain. The CDR3 sequence is 15 residues long. Germline V lookup: CDR1 MGHRA, CDR2 YSYEKL. Between the trimmed V and J ends, which lost 0 bases and 5 bases, there was a span of 13 bases. Method: immunoSEQ multiplex PCR; TCRdb's copy keeps in-frame clones and lacks some. Of fewer than 200,000 clones listed, 70% to 85% were seen once; the top ten hold about 20%. These data come from a study of blood T cell repertoires in COVID-19. This TCR was sampled from an older woman in a cohort exposed to, infected with or recovered from COVID-19 (not recorded which). The rearrangement uses TRBV4-1 and TRBJ2-5; a possible D gene is TRBD1 (5 bases). Sequencing input: PBMCs or T cells enriched from blood (not recorded which). This CDR3 reads CASSQEIRRAETQYF. In DNA form, the CDR3 reads TGCGCCAGCAGCCAAGAGATTCGCAGGGCCGAGACCCAGTACTTC.